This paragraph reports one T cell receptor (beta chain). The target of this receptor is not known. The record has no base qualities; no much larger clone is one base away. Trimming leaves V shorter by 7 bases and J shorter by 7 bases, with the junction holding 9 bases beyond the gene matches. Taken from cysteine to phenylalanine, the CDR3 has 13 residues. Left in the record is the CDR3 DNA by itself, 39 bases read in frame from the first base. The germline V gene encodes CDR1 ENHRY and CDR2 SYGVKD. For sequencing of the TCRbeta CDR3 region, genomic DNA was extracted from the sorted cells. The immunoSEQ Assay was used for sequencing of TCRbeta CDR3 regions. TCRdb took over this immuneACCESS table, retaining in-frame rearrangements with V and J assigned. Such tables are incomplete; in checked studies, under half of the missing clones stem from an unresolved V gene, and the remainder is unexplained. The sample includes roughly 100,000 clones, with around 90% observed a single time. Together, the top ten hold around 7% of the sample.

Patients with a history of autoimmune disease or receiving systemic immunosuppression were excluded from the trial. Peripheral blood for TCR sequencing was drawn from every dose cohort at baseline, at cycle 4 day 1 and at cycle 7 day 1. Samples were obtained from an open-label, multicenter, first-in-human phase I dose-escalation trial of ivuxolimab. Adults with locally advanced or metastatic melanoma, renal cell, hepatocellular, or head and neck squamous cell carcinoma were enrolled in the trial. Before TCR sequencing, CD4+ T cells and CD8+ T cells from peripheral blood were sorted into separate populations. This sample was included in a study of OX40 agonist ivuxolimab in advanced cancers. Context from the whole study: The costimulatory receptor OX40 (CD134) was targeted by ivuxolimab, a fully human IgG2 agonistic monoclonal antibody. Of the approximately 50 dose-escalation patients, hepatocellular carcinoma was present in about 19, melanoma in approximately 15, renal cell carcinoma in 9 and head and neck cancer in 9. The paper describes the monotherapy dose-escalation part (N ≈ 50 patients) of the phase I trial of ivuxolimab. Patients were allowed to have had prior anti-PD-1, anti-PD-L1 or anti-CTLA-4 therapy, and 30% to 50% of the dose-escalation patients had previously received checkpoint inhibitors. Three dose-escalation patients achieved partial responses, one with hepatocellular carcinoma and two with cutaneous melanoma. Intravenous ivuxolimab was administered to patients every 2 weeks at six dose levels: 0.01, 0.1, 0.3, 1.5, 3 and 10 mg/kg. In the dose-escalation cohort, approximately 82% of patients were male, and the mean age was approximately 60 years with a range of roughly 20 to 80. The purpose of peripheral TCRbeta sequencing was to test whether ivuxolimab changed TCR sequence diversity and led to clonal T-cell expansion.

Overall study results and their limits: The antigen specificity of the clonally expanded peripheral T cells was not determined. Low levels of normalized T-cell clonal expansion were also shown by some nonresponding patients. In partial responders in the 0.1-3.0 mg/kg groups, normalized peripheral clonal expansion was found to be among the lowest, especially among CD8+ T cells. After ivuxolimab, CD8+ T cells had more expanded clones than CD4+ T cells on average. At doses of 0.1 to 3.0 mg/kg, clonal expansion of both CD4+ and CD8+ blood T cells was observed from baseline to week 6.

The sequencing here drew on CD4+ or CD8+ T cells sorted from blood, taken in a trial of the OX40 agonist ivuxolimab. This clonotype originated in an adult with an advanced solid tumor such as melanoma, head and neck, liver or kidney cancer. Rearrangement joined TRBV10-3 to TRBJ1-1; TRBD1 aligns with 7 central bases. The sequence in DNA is TGTGCCATCAATCAGGGGGGGACGGATGAAGCTTTCTTT. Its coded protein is CAINQGGTDEAFF.